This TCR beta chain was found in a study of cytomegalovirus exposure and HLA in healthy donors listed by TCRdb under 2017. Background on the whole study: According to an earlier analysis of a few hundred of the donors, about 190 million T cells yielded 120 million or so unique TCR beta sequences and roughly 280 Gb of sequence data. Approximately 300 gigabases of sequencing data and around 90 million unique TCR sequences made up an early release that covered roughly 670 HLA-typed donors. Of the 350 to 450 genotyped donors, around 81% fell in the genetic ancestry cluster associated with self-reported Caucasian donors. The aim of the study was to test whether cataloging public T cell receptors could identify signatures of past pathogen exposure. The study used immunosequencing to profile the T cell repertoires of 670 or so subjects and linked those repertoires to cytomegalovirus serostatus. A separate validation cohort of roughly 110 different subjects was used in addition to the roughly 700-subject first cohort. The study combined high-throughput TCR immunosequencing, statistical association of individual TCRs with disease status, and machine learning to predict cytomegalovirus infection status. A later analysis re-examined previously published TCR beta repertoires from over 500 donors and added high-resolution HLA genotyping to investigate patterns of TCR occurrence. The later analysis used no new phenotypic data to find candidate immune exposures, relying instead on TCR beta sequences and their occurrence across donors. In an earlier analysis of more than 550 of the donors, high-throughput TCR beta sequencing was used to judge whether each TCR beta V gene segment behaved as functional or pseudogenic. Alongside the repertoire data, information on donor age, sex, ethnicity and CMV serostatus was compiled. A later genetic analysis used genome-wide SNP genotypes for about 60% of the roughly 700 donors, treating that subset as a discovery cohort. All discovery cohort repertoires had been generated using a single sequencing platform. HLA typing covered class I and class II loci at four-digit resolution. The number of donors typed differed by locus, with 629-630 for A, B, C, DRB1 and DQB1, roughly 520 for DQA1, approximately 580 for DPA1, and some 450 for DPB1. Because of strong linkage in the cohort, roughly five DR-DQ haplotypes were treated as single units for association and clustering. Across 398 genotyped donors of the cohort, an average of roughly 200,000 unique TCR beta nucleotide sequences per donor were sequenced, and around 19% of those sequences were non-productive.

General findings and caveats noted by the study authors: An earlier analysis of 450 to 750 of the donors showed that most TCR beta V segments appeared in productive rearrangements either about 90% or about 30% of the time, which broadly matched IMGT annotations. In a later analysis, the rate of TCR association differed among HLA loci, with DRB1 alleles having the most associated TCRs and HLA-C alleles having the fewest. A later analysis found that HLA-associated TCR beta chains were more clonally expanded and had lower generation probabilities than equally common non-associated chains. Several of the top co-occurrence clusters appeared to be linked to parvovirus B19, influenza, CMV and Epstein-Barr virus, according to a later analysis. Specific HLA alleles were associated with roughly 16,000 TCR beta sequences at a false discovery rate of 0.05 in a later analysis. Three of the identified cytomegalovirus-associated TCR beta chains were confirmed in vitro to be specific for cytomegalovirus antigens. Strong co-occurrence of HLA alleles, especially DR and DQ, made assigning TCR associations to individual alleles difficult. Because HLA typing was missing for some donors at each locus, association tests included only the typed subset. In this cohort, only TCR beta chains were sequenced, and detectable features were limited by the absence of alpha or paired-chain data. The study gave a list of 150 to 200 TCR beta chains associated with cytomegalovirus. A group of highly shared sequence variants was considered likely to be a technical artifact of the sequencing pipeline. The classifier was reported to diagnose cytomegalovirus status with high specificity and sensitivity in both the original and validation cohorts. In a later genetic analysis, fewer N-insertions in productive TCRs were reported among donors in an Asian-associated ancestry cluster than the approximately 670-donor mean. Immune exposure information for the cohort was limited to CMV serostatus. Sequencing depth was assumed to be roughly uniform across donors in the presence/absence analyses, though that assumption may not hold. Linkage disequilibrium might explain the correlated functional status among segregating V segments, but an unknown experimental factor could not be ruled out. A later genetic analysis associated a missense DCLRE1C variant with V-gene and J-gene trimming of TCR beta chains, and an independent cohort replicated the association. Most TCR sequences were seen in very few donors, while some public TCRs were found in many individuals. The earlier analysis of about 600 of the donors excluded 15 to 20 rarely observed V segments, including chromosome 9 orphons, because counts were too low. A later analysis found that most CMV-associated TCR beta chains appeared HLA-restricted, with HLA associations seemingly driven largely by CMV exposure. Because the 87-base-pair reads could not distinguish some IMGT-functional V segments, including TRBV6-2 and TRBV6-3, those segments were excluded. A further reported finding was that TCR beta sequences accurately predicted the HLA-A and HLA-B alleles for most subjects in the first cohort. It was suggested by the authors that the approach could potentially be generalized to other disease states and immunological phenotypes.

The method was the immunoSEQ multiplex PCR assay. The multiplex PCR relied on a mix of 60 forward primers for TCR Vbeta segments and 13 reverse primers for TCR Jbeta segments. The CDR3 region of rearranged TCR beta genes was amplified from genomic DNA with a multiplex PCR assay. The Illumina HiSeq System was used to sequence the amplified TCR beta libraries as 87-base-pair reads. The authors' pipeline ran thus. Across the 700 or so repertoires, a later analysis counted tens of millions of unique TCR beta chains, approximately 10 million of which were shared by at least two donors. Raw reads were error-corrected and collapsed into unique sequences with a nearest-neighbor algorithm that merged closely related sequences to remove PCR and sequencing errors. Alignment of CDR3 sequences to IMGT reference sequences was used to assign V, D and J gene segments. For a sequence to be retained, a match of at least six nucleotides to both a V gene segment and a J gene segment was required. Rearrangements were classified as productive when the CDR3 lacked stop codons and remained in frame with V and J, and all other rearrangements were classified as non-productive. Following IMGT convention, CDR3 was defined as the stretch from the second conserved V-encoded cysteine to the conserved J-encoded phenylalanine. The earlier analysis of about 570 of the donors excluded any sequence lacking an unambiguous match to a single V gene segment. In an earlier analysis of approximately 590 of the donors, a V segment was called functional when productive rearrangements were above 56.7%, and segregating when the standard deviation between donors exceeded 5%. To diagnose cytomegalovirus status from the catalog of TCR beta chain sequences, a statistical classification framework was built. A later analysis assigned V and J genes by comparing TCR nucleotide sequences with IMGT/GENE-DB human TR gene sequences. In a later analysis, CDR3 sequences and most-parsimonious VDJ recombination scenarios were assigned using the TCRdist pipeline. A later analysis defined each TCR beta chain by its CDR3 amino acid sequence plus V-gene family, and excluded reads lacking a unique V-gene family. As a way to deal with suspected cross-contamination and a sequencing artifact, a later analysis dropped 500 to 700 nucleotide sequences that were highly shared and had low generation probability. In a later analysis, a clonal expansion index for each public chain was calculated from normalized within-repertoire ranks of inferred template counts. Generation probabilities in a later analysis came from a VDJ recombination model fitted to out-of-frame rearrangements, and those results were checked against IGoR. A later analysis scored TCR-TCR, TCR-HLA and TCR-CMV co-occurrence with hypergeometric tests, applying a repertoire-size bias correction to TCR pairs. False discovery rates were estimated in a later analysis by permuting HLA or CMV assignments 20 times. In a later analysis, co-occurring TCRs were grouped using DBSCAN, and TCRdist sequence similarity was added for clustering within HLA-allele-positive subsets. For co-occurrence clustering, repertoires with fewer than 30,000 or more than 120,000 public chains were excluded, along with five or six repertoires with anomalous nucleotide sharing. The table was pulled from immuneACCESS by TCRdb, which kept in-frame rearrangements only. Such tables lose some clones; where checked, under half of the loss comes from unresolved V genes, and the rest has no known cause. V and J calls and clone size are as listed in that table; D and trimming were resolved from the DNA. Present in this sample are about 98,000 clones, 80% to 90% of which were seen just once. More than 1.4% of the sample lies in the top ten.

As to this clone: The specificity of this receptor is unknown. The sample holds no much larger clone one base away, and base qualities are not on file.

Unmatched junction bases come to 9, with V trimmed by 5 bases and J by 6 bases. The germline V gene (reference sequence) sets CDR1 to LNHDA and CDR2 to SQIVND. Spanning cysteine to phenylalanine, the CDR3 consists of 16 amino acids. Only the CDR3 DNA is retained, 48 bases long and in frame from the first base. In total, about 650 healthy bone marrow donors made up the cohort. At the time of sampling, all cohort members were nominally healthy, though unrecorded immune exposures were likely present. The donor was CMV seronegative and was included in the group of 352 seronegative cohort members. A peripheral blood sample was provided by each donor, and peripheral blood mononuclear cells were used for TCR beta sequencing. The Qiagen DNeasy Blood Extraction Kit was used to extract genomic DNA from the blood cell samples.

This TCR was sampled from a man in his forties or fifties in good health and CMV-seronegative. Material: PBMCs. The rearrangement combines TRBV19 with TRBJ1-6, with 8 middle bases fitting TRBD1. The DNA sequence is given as TGTGCCAGTAGTGTAACGACAGGGGCGGGTAATTCACCCCTCCACTTT. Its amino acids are CASSVTTGAGNSPLHF.